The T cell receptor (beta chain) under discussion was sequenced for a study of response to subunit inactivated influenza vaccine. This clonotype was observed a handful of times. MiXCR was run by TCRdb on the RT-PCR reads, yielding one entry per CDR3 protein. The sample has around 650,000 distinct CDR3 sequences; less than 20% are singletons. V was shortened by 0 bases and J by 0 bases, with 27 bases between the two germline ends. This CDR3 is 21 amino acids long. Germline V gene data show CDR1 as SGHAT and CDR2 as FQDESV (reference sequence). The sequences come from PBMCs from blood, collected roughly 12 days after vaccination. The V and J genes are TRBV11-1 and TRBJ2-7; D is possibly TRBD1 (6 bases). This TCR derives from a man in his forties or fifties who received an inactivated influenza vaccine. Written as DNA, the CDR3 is TGTGCCAGCAGCTTAGCTACAGGGAAACGGTTGGGGAGCCGTAGCTCCTACGAGCAGTACTTC. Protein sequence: CASSLATGKRLGSRSSYEQYF.